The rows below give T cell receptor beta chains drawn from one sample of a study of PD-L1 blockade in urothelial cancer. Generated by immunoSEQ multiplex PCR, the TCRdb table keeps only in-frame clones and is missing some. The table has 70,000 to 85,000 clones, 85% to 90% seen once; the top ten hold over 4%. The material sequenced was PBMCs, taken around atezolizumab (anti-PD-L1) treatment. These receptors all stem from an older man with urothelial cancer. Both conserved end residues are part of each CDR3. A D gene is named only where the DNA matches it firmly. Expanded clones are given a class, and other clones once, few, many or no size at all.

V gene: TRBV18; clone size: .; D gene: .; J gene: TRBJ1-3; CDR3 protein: CASSSVDSGNTIYF; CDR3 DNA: TGTGCCAGCTCATCGGTAGATTCTGGAAACACCATATATTTT
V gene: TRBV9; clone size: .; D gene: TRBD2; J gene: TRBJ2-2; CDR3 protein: CASSVSSGRGTGELFF; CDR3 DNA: TGTGCCAGCAGCGTTTCTAGCGGTCGGGGCACCGGGGAGCTGTTTTTT
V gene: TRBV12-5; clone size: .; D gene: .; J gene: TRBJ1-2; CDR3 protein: CASGLVSVNYGYTF; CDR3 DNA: TGTGCTAGTGGTTTGGTTTCTGTAAACTATGGCTACACCTTC
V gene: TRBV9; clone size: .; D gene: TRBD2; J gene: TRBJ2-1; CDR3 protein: CASSPYSSGAGNEQFF; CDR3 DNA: TGTGCCAGCAGCCCATATTCGAGCGGGGCGGGGAATGAGCAGTTCTTC
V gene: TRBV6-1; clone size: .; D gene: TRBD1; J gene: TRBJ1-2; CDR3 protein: CASLPDRVIYGYTF; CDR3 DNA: TGTGCCAGCTTACCGGACAGGGTCATCTATGGCTACACCTTC
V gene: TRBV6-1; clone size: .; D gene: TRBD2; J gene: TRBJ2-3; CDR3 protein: CASSGGRRPRGTWSTDTQYF; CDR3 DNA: TGTGCCAGCAGTGGCGGGAGACGACCCCGGGGAACTTGGAGCACAGATACGCAGTATTTT
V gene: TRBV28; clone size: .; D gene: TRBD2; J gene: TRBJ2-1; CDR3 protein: CASSSTGTSPYNEQFF; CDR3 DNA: TGTGCCAGCAGTTCAACCGGGACTAGCCCCTACAATGAGCAGTTCTTC
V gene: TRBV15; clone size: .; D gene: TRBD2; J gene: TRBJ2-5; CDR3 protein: CATSRDLRLAGETQYF; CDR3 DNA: TGTGCCACCAGCAGAGATCTCCGTCTAGCGGGAGAGACCCAGTACTTC
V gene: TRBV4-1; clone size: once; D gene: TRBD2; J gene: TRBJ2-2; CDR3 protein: CASSQEVGGSISGELFF; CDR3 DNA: TGCGCCAGCAGCCAAGAGGTGGGCGGGAGTATTTCCGGGGAGCTGTTTTTT
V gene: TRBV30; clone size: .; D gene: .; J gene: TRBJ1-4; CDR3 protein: CAWSTIRGTNEKLFF; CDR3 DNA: TGTGCCTGGAGTACAATCAGGGGAACTAATGAAAAACTGTTTTTT
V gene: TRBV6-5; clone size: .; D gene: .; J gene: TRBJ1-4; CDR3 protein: CASSFRDKRNEKLFF; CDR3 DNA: TGTGCCAGCAGTTTCCGGGACAAGCGTAATGAAAAACTGTTTTTT
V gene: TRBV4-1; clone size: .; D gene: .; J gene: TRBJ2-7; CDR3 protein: CASSQEGQRAEQYF; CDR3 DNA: TGCGCCAGCAGCCAAGAGGGCCAGCGGGCCGAGCAGTACTTC
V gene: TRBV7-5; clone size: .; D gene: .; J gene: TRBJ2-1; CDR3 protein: CVRKAGAINEQFF; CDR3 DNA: TGTGTCAGAAAAGCGGGAGCGATCAATGAGCAGTTCTTC
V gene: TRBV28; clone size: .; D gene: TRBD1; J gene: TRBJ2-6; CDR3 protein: CASSRPDRVVGGANVLTF; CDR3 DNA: TGTGCCAGCAGTCGCCCTGACAGGGTAGTGGGCGGGGCCAACGTCCTGACTTTC
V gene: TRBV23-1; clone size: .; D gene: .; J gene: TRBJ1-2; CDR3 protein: CASSPKTAGCISYGYTF; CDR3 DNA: TGCGCCAGCAGTCCCAAAACGGCAGGGTGTATCTCCTATGGCTACACCTTC
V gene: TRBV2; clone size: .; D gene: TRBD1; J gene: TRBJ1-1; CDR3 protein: CATRTGRGPNTEAFF; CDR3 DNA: TGTGCCACGCGGACAGGGAGGGGACCCAACACTGAAGCTTTCTTT
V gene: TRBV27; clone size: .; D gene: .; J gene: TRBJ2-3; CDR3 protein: CASSPLAGGDTDTQYF; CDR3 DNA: TGTGCCAGCAGTCCCCTCGCCGGGGGAGACACAGATACGCAGTATTTT
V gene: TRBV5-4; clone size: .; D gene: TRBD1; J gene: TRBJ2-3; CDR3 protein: CASSLGTGATDTQYF; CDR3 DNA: TGTGCCAGCAGCTTAGGGACAGGGGCTACAGATACGCAGTATTTT
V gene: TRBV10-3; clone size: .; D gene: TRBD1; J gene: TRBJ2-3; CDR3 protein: CAISGNKGQVRTDTQYF; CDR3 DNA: TGTGCCATCAGTGGGAACAAGGGACAGGTCCGCACAGATACGCAGTATTTT
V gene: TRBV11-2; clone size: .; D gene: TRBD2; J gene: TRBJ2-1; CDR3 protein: CASSWATSGSPYNEQFF; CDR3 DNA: TGTGCCAGCAGCTGGGCGACTAGCGGGAGTCCCTACAATGAGCAGTTCTTC
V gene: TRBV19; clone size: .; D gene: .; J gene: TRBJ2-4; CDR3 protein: CATRSGLEKNIQYF; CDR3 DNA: TGTGCCACCCGATCGGGACTGGAGAAAAACATTCAGTACTTC
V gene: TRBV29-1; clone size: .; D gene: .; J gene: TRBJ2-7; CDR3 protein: CSVGMREHYEQYF; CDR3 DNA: TGCAGCGTTGGAATGAGGGAACACTACGAGCAGTACTTC